Listed here are 5 T cell receptor beta chains from one sample, sequenced in a study of shared clonotypes between healthy human individuals. This table comes from immunoSEQ multiplex PCR, and its TCRdb copy is limited to in-frame clones, with some not included. The sample yields 2 million to 3 million clones, roughly 93% seen once. The source material was naive CD4+ T cells from PBMCs. Indicated subset: CD45RA+ positively selected. These TCRs come from a man younger than 30 in good health. Some clones in this sample may be carry-over from other donors' samples.

The chain couples TRBV2 to TRBJ2-7, with D perhaps matching TRBD2 (6 bases). The germline V gene encodes CDR1 SNHLY and CDR2 FYNNEI. This CDR3 contains 15 residues. With 5 bases removed from V and 5 bases from J, the gap between germline ends came to 19 bases. The CDR3 here is CASSLTGLGSDEQYF. In DNA form, the CDR3 reads TGTGCCAGCAGTTTAACGGGACTGGGGTCCGACGAGCAGTACTTC.

The V and J genes are TRBV7-8 and TRBJ1-5; D gene unclear. This CDR3 is built from 13 residues. Germline V gene sequence: CDR1 SGHVS, CDR2 FQNEAQ. Deletions cut 3 bases from V and 1 base from J, with 4 bases between. CDR3 region: CASSLKSNQPQHF. The CDR3 DNA reads TGTGCCAGCAGCTTGAAGAGCAATCAGCCCCAGCATTTT.

The rearrangement joins TRBV28 to TRBJ2-2, with D unclear. The V gene's germline CDR1 is MDHEN and CDR2 SYDVKM. Trimming cost V 6 bases and J 5 bases, with 10 bases left between them. The CDR3 consists of 13 residues. CDR3 nucleotide sequence: TGTGCCAGCAGCCAGTTAGAAACCGGGGAGCTGTTTTTT. Its translation: CASSQLETGELFF.

This sequence joins TRBV10-3 and TRBJ2-1, with 9 nucleotides matching TRBD2. Germline CDR1 is ENHRY and CDR2 is SYGVKD. V trimming: 5 bases; J trimming: 5 bases; junction bases outside the gene matches: 13. This CDR3 has 17 residues. The CDR3 loop reads CAISLTLGTSTHNEQFF. CDR3 nucleotides: TGTGCCATCAGTTTGACCCTCGGGACTAGCACACACAATGAGCAGTTCTTC.

This sequence joins TRBV19 and TRBJ1-1; the match to TRBD1 covers 8 bases. This CDR3 is 14 amino acids long. With 8 bases clipped from V and 7 bases from J, the junction kept 12 bases outside the gene matches. Germline CDR1 is LNHDA and CDR2 is SQIVND (reference sequence). The DNA for the CDR3 is TGTGCCAGTGGATCTACAGGGGGTATAGTTGAAGCTTTCTTT. Its translation: CASGSTGGIVEAFF.